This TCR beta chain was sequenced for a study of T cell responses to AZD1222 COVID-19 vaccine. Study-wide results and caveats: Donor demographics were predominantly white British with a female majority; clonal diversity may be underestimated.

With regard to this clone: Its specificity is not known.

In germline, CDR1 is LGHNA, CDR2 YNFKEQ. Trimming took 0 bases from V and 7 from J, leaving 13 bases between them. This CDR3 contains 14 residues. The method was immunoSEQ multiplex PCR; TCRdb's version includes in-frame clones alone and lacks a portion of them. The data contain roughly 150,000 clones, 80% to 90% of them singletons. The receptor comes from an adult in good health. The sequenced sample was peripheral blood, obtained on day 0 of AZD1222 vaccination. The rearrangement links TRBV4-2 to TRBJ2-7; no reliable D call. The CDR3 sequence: CASSQEGGPWEQYF. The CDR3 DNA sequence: TGTGCCAGCAGCCAAGAAGGCGGACCCTGGGAGCAGTACTTC.